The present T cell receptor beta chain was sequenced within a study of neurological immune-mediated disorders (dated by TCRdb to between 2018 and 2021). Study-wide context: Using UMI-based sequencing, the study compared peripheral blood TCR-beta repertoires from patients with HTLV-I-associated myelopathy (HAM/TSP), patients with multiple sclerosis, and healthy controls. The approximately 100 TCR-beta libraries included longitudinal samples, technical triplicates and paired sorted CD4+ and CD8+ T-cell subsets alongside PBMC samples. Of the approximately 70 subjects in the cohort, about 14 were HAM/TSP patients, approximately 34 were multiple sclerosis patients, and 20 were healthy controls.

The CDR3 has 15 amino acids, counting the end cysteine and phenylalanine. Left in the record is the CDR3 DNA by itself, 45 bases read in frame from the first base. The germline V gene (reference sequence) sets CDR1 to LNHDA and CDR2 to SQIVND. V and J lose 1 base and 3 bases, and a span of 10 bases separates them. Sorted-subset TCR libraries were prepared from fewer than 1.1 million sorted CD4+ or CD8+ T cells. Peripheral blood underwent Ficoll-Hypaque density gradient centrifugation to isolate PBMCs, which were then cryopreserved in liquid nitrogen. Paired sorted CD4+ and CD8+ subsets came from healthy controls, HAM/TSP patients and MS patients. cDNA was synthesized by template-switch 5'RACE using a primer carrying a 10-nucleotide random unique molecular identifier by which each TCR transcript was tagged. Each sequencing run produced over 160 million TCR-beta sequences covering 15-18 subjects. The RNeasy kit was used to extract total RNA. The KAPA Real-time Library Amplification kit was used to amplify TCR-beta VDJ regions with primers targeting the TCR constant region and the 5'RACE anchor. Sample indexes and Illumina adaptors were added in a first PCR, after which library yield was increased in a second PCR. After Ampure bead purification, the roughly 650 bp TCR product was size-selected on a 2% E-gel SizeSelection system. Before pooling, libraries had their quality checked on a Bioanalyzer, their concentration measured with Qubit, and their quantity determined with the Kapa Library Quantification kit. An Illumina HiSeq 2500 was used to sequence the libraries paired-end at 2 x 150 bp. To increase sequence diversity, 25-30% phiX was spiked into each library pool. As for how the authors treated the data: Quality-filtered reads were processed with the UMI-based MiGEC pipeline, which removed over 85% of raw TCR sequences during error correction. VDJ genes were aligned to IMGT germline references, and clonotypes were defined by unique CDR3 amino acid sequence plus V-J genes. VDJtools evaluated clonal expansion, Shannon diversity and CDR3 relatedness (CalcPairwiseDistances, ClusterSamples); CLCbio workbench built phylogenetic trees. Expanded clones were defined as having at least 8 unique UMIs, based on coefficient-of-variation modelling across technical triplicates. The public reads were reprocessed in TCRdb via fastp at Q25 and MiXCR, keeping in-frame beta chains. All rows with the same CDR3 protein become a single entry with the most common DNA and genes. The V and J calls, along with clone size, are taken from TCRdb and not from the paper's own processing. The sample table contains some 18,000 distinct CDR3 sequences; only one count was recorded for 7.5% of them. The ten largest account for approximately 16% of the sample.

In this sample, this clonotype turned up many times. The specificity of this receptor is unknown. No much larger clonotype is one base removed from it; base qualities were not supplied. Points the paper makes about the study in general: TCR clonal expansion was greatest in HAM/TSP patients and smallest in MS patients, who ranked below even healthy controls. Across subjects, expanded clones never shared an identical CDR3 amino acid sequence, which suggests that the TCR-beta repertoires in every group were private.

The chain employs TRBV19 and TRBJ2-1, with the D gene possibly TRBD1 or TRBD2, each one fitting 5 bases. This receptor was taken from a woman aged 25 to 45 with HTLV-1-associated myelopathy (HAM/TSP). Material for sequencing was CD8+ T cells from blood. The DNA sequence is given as TGTGCCAGTAGTATAGGGGGACCTCACTACAATGAGCAGTTCTTC. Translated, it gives CASSIGGPHYNEQFF.